These 27 T cell receptor beta chains share one sample of origin, sequenced in a study of T cell responses to AZD1222 COVID-19 vaccine. Produced via immunoSEQ multiplex PCR; TCRdb's table is partial and in-frame only. The data show 74,000 or so clones, with about 85% seen just once and roughly 20% held by the top ten. This specimen was peripheral blood, taken on day 0 of AZD1222 vaccination. The receptor set was obtained from an adult in good health.

The chain links TRBV28 to TRBJ1-2; D unclear. V lost 3 bases and J lost 2, with 7 bases in between. CDR3 length: 13 residues. Germline V gene lookup returns CDR1 MDHEN and CDR2 SYDVKM. The CDR3 region is CASSFGQNYGYTF. DNA for the CDR3: TGTGCCAGCAGTTTCGGTCAGAACTATGGCTACACCTTC.

The genes are TRBV28 and TRBJ1-1; TRBD1 is a possible D gene (5 bases). Germline CDR1 reads MDHEN; CDR2 reads SYDVKM. V lost 5 bases and J lost 5, with 12 bases in between. This CDR3 is 13 amino acids long. CDR3 bases: TGTGCCAGCAGTAACGGGGCGATGACTGAAGCTTTCTTT. Encoded protein: CASSNGAMTEAFF.

The J gene is TRBJ1-6, the V gene TRBV7-3; D is perhaps TRBD1 (6 bases). Germline V lookup: CDR1 SGHTA, CDR2 FQGTGA. V was trimmed by 3 bases and J by 7 bases, leaving 13 bases between them. This CDR3 comprises 15 residues. The CDR3 loop reads CASSFFRTENSPLHF. The CDR3 coding sequence is TGTGCCAGCAGCTTCTTTCGGACAGAGAATTCACCCCTCCACTTT.

This clone was seen more than once but under ten times. CDR3 nucleotides: TGTGCCAGCAGCTTATCTCCCGCGGGGGCGAACACCGGGGAGCTGTTTTTT. This gives the protein CASSLSPAGANTGELFF. This rearrangement joins TRBV7-3 to TRBJ2-2; 7 positions match TRBD2. Trimming cost V 2 bases and J 0 bases; bases outside gene matches: 6. From germline, CDR1 is SGHTA and CDR2 FQGTGA. CDR3 length: 17 amino acids. Using reference TRBV7-3 and TRBJ2-2 for the parts outside the CDR3, the full variable domain is GAGVSQTPSNKVTEKGKYVELRCDPISGHTALYWYRQSLGQGPEFLIYFQGTGAADDSGLPNDRFFAVRPEGSVSTLKIQRTERGDSAVYLCASSLSPAGANTGELFFGEGSRLTVL.

This chain uses TRBV6-2 or TRBV6-3 with TRBJ2-7, with D perhaps TRBD1 (5 bases). The V gene's germline CDR1 is MNHEY and CDR2 SVGEGT. The CDR3 sequence is 15 residues long. Trimming took 5 bases from V and 2 from J, leaving 16 bases between them. The CDR3 DNA reads TGTGCCAGCAGTCCGAACAGGAACATCCCCTACGAGCAGTACTTC. It codes for CASSPNRNIPYEQYF.

V usage is TRBV24-1 and J usage is TRBJ2-7, with D possibly being TRBD2 (5 bases). V was pared by 7 bases and J by 7 bases, with 13 bases between. From germline, CDR1 is KGHDR and CDR2 SFDVKD. The CDR3 contains 12 residues. The CDR3 spells CATSESGNEQYF. CDR3 bases: TGTGCCACCAGCGAGTCGGGGAATGAGCAGTACTTC.

In DNA, the CDR3 is TGTGCCAGTACTTTAAACGGGCAGGGCAGACAGCCCCAGCATTTT. Translation: CASTLNGQGRQPQHF. The J gene is TRBJ1-5, the V gene TRBV19; possible D gene TRBD1, 5 bases. This CDR3 comprises 15 residues. The ends were cut back, 7 bases at V and 7 bases at J, with 20 bases in the middle. Germline CDR1 is LNHDA and CDR2 is SQIVND (reference sequence).

The V call is TRBV7-3, the J call TRBJ1-2, with D unresolved. V was shortened by 5 bases and J by 2 bases, with 12 bases between the two germline ends. This CDR3 is 14 amino acids long. Germline V lookup: CDR1 SGHTA, CDR2 FQGTGA. As DNA, the CDR3 is TGTGCCAGCAGCCCCATGGCCGGCAACTATGGCTACACCTTC. Its protein product is CASSPMAGNYGYTF.

The chain combines TRBV9 with TRBJ1-1; TRBD1 is a possible D gene (6 bases). Trimming shortened V by 3 bases and J by 3 bases, and 18 bases separated the two germline ends. The CDR3 is made up of 16 amino acids. From germline, CDR1 is SGDLS and CDR2 YYNGEE. In nucleotides, the CDR3 is TGTGCCAGCAGCGCGGGGGGCGCGGGTGGGGACACTGAAGCTTTCTTT. Protein: CASSAGGAGGDTEAFF.

The chain has TRBV12-3 or TRBV12-4 and TRBJ1-2, with D possibly matching TRBD1 (5 bases). This CDR3 comprises 12 residues. V was cut by 6 bases and J by 6 bases, with 11 bases left in between. The CDR3 region is CASSLTVNGYTF. DNA for the CDR3: TGTGCCAGCAGCCTGACAGTGAATGGCTACACCTTC.

This clone showed up just once. The CDR3 region is CASSQVQEDYNEQFF. The CDR3 DNA sequence: TGTGCCAGCAGCCAAGTGCAAGAAGACTACAATGAGCAGTTCTTC. V and J are TRBV4-2 and TRBJ2-1; D is unresolved. V was shortened by 1 base and J by 3 bases, with 10 bases between the two germline ends. Germline V gene lookup returns CDR1 LGHNA and CDR2 YNFKEQ. CDR3 size: 15 residues.

The chain recombines TRBV28 with TRBJ1-3; D gene unclear. This CDR3 has 15 amino acids. CDR1 and CDR2 from the germline V gene are MDHEN and SYDVKM. V dropped 7 bases and J dropped 4 bases, with 17 bases sitting between them. CDR3 bases: TGTGCCAGCAACCCCCTGAGTAAGCTCGGAAACACCATATATTTT. This sequence encodes CASNPLSKLGNTIYF. The entire variable domain, with the rest obtained from reference TRBV28 and TRBJ1-3, is as follows: DVKVTQSSRYLVKRTGEKVFLECVQDMDHENMFWYRQDPGLGLRLIYFSYDVKMKEKGDIPEGYSVSREKKERFSLILESASTNQTSMYLCASNPLSKLGNTIYFGEGSWLTVV.

This clone has just one count. The chain recombines TRBV28 with TRBJ2-1; TRBD2 matches 8 bases. Per the germline V gene, CDR1 is MDHEN and CDR2 is SYDVKM. V gave up 1 base and J gave up 12 bases; unmatched junction bases: 5. This CDR3 has 13 amino acids. The CDR3 nucleotides read TGTGCCAGCAGTTTATCGGGGGGGCAAGGGCAGTTCTTC. It encodes CASSLSGGQGQFF.

This chain connects TRBV28 to TRBJ1-2, with a weak D call TRBD1 (5 bases). CDR1 and CDR2 from the germline V gene are MDHEN and SYDVKM. The CDR3 consists of 13 residues. The ends were cut back, 6 bases at V and 4 bases at J, with 12 bases in the middle. The CDR3 bases are TGTGCCAGCAGGGATGGACATCTCTATGGCTACACCTTC. Amino acid sequence: CASRDGHLYGYTF.

This chain links TRBV4-2 with TRBJ1-5, with TRBD1 matching 11 bases. This CDR3 region has 16 residues. Germline loops: CDR1 LGHNA, CDR2 YNFKEQ. V shed 4 bases and J 1 base; nucleotides not matched to a gene: 3. The CDR3 nucleotides are TGTGCCAGCAGCCGCGGGACAGGGGGAAGCAATCAGCCCCAGCATTTT. Protein sequence: CASSRGTGGSNQPQHF.

The chain links TRBV7-9 to TRBJ2-7; possibly TRBD1 for D (6 bases). The CDR3 consists of 16 residues. Looked up from germline, CDR1 is SEHNR and CDR2 is FQNEAQ (reference sequence). V was trimmed by 2 bases and J by 2 bases, leaving 16 bases between them. In DNA form, the CDR3 reads TGTGCCAGCAGCTTACCGGTAGGGCAGGGGACCTACGAGCAGTACTTC. Translated, it gives CASSLPVGQGTYEQYF. Together with reference TRBV7-9 and TRBJ2-7, the CDR3 gives the full variable domain: DTGVSQNPRHKITKRGQNVTFRCDPISEHNRLYWYRQTLGQGPEFLTYFQNEAQLEKSRLLSDRFSAERPKGSFSTLEIQRTEQGDSAMYLCASSLPVGQGTYEQYFGPGTRLTVT.

This chain uses TRBV7-2 with TRBJ1-5, with TRBD1 as a possible D gene (6 bases). V lost 0 bases and J lost 3, with 9 bases in between. Germline CDR1 reads SGHTA; CDR2 reads FQGNSA. The CDR3 contains 15 residues. CDR3: CASSLAGQFNQPQHF. Here the CDR3 DNA reads TGTGCCAGCAGCTTAGCTGGACAGTTCAATCAGCCCCAGCATTTT.

This sequence joins TRBV6-5 and TRBJ2-7, with TRBD1 as a possible D gene (5 bases). Germline CDR1 MNHEY, CDR2 SVGAGI. The CDR3 is made up of 11 amino acids. V shed 8 bases and J shed 13 bases, with 18 bases lying between them. The CDR3: CASETAIVYYF. The DNA for the CDR3 is TGTGCCAGCGAGACAGCGATTGTCTATTACTTC.

The rearrangement joins TRBV7-3 to TRBJ2-2; TRBD2 matches 7 bases. The CDR3 spans 13 residues. Trimming took 5 bases from V and 5 from J; bases not matched to a gene: 2. Germline assignment: CDR1 SGHTA and CDR2 FQGTGA. In nucleotides, the CDR3 is TGTGCCAGCAGCCCCGGGGGGACCGGGGAGCTGTTTTTT. Its translation is CASSPGGTGELFF.

This chain joins TRBV27 and TRBJ2-7; D may be TRBD1 (5 bases). Trimming removed 4 bases at V and 5 bases at J, with 18 bases between. Germline V gives CDR1 MNHEY, CDR2 SMNVEV (reference sequence). The CDR3 is 15 amino acids. The CDR3: CASSSFDSESHEQYF. CDR3 DNA sequence: TGTGCCAGCAGTTCCTTCGACAGTGAGTCCCACGAGCAGTACTTC.

The rearrangement uses TRBV7-8 and TRBJ1-4, with a possible D match to TRBD1 (5 bases). Deletions cut 2 bases from V and 7 bases from J, with 11 bases between. CDR3 length: 14 amino acids. Per the germline V gene, CDR1 is SGHVS and CDR2 is FQNEAQ. CDR3 residues: CASSLWGRAEKLFF. The CDR3 bases are TGTGCCAGCAGCTTATGGGGACGGGCTGAAAAACTGTTTTTT.

The CDR3 loop reads CASSSKGTLGHYEQYF. In DNA form, the CDR3 reads TGTGCCAGCAGCTCCAAGGGGACTTTGGGGCACTACGAGCAGTACTTC. The J gene is TRBJ2-7, the V gene TRBV28; possibly TRBD2 for D (6 bases). The CDR3 length is 16 residues. The germline CDR1 and CDR2 sequences are MDHEN and SYDVKM. V shed 6 bases and J shed 3 bases, with 21 bases lying between them.

The rearrangement links TRBV4-3 to TRBJ2-1, with D perhaps matching TRBD2 (6 bases). This CDR3 region has 16 residues. CDR1 is LGHNA and CDR2 is YSLEER in the germline V gene. Trimming cost V 1 base and J 5 bases, with 15 bases left between them. CDR3 nucleotides: TGCGCCAGCAGCCAAGCCACTAGCTACCTCGACAATGAGCAGTTCTTC. It encodes CASSQATSYLDNEQFF.

The chain has TRBV19 and TRBJ1-5; possible D gene TRBD1, 6 bases. This CDR3 region has 15 residues. V lost 8 bases and J lost 2, with 16 bases in between. CDR1 and CDR2 from the germline V gene are LNHDA and SQIVND (reference sequence). CDR3 coding DNA: TGTGCCAGTCTAGAAAGGGGGGTAGGCAATCAGCCCCAGCATTTT. As protein: CASLERGVGNQPQHF.

The CDR3 protein is CASSLAALGNEQFF. The CDR3, as DNA: TGTGCCAGCAGCTTGGCGGCCTTGGGGAATGAGCAGTTCTTC. The chain uses TRBV5-8 and TRBJ2-1; D uncertain. This CDR3 is 14 amino acids long. CDR1 and CDR2 from the germline V gene are SGHTS and YDEGEE. The V end lost 0 bases, the J end lost 7 bases, and 11 bases lay between the germline ends.

The genes are TRBV29-1 and TRBJ2-1; D may match TRBD1 or TRBD2 (5 bases each). CDR1 and CDR2 from the germline V gene are SQVTM and ANQGSEA. The V gene lost 6 bases and the J gene lost 4 bases, with 16 bases spanning the gap. The CDR3 covers 14 residues. CDR3 coding DNA: TGCAGCGTAACCCCCCAGGGACGATACAATGAGCAGTTCTTC. Translating gives CSVTPQGRYNEQFF.

With regard to this clone: Sequence at one end of the junction differs from germline and may be a read error. V gene TRBV7-9 combines with J gene TRBJ1-1; TRBD1 might be the D (6 bases). This CDR3 is 14 amino acids long. CDR1 is SEHNR and CDR2 is FQNEAQ in the germline V gene (reference sequence). CDR3 region: CASSSGTLNTEAFF. In DNA, the CDR3 is TGTGCCAGCAGCTCGGGGACATTGAATACTGAAGCTTTCTTT.